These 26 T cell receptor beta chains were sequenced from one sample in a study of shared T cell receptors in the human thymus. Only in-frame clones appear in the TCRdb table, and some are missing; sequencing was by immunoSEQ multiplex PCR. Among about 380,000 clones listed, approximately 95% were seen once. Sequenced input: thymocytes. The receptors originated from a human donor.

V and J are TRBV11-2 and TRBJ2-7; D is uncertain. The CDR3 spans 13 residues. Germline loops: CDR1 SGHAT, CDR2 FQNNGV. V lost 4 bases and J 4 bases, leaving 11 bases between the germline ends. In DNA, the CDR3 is TGTGCCAGCAGCTCTCCTGGCCGGTACGAGCAGTACTTC. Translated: CASSSPGRYEQYF.

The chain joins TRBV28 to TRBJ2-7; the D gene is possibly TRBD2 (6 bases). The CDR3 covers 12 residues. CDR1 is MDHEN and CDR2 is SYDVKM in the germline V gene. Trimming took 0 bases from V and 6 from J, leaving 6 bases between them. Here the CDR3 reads CASSLWGGEQYF. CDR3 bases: TGTGCCAGCAGTTTATGGGGGGGCGAGCAGTACTTC.

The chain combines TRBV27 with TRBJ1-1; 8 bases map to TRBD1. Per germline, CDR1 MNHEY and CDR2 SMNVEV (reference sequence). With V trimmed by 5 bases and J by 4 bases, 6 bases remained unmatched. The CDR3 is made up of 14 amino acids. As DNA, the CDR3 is TGTGCCAGCAGTCGGACAGGGTGCGGCACTGAAGCTTTCTTT. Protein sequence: CASSRTGCGTEAFF.

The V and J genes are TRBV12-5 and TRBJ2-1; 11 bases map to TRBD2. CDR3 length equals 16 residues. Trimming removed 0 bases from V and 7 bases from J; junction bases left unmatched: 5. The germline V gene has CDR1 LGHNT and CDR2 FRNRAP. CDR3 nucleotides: TGTGCTAGTGGTTTGGTAGGGCTAGCGGGAGGTAATGAGCAGTTCTTC. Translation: CASGLVGLAGGNEQFF. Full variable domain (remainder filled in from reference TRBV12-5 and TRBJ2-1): DARVTQTPRHKVTEMGQEVTMRCQPILGHNTVFWYRQTMMQGLELLAYFRNRAPLDDSGMPKDRFSAEMPDATLATLKIQPSEPRDSAVYFCASGLVGLAGGNEQFFGPGTRLTVL.

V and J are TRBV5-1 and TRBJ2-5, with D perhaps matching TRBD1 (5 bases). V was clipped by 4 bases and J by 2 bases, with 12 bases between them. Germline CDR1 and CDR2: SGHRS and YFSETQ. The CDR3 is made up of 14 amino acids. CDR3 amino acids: CASSPRTPQETQYF. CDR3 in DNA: TGCGCCAGCAGCCCTCGGACACCGCAAGAGACCCAGTACTTC.

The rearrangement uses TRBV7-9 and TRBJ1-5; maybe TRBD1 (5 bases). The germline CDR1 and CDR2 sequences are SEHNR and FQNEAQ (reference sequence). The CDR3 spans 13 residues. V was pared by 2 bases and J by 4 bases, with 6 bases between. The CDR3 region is CASSLQGNQPQHF. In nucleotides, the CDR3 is TGTGCCAGCAGCTTACAGGGAAATCAGCCCCAGCATTTT.

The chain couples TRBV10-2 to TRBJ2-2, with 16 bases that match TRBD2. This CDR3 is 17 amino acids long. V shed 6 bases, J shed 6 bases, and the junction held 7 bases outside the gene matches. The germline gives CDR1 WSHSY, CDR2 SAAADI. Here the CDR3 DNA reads TGCGCCAGCAGGCCGGGACTAGCGGGAGGGAGTCCCGGGGAGCTGTTTTTT. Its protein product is CASRPGLAGGSPGELFF.

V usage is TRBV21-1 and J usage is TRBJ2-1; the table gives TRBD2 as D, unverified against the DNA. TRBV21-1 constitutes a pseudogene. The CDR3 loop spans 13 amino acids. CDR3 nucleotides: TGTGCCAGCAGCAAAGCGCTGAGGAATGAGCAGTTCTTC. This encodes CASSKALRNEQFF.

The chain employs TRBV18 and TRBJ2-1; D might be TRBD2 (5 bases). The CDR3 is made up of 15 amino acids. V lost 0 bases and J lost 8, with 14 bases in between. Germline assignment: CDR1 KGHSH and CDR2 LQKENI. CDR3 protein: CASSPPKREMDEQFF. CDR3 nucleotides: TGTGCCAGCTCACCACCCAAAAGGGAGATGGATGAGCAGTTCTTC.

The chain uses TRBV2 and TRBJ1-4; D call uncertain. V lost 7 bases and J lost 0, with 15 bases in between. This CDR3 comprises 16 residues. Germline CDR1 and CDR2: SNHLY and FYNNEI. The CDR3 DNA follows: TGTGCCAGCAATTTCTCCAGGTTTGCAACTAATGAAAAACTGTTTTTT. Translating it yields CASNFSRFATNEKLFF.

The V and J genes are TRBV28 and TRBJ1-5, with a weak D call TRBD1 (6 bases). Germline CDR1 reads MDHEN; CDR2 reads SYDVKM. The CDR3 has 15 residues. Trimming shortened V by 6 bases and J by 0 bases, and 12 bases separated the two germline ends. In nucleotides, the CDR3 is TGTGCCAGCAGACCTTTAGGGGGTAGCAATCAGCCCCAGCATTTT. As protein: CASRPLGGSNQPQHF. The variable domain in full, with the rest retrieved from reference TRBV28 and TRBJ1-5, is DVKVTQSSRYLVKRTGEKVFLECVQDMDHENMFWYRQDPGLGLRLIYFSYDVKMKEKGDIPEGYSVSREKKERFSLILESASTNQTSMYLCASRPLGGSNQPQHFGDGTRLSIL.

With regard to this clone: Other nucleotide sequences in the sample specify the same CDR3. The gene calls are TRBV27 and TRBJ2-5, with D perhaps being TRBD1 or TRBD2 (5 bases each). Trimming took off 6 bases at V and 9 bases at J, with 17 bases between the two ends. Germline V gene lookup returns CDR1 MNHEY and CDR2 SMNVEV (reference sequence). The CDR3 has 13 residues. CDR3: CASSWDPFGSQYF. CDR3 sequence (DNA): TGTGCCAGCAGCTGGGACCCCTTCGGGTCCCAGTACTTC.

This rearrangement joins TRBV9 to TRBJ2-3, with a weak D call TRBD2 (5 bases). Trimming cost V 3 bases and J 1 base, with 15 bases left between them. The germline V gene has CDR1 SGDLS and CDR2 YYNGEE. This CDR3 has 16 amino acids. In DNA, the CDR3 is TGTGCCAGCAGCGAGGGTCCCCCCGGGGGCACAGATACGCAGTATTTT. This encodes CASSEGPPGGTDTQYF.

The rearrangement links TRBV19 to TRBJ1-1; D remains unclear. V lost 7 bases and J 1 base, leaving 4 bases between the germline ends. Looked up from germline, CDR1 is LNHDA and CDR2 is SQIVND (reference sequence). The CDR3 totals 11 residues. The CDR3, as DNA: TGTGCCAGTACGAAGAACACTGAAGCTTTCTTT. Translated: CASTKNTEAFF.

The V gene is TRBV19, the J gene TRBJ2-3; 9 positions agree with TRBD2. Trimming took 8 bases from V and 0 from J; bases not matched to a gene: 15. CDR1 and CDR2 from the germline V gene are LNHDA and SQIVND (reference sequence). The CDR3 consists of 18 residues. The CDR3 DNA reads TGTGCCAGTCACCGCGGGGGGGGTGGTTCGTCTAGCACAGATACGCAGTATTTT. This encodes CASHRGGGGSSSTDTQYF. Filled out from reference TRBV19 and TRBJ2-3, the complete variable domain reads DGGITQSPKYLFRKEGQNVTLSCEQNLNHDAMYWYRQDPGQGLRLIYYSQIVNDFQKGDIAEGYSVSREKKESFPLTVTSAQKNPTAFYLCASHRGGGGSSSTDTQYFGPGTRLTVL.

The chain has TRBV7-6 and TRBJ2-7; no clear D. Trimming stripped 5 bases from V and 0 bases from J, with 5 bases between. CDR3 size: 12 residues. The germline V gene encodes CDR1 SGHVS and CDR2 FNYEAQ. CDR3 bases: TGTGCCAGCAGCCCAATCTCCTACGAGCAGTACTTC. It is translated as CASSPISYEQYF.

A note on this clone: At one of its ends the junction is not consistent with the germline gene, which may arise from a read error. CDR3 in amino acids: CASITKGAGKSF. The CDR3 DNA follows: TGTGCCAGCATCACCAAAGGGGCAGGAAAAAGCTTC. J is TRBJ2-7 and V is TRBV6-1; D perhaps matches TRBD1 (5 bases). CDR1 MNHNS and CDR2 SASEGT come from the germline V gene. The CDR3 has 12 residues.

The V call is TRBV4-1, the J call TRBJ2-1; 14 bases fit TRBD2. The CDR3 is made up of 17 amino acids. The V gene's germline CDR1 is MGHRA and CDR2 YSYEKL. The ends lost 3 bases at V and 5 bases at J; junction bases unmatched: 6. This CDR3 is CASSQRLAGGPDNEQFF. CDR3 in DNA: TGCGCCAGCAGCCAGAGACTAGCGGGAGGGCCTGACAATGAGCAGTTCTTC.

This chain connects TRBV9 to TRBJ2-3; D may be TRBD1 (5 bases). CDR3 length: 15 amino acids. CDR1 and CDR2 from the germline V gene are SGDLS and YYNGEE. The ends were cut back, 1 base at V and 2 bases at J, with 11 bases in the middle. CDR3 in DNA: TGTGCCAGCAGCGTATGGGGCTCCCCCACAGATACGCAGTATTTT. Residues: CASSVWGSPTDTQYF.

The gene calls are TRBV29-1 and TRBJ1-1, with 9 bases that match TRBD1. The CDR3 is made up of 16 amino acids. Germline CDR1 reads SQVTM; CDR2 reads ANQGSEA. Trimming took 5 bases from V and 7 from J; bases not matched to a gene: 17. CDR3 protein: CSVNPPPTGGGGEAFF. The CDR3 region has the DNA TGCAGCGTTAATCCCCCCCCGACAGGGGGTGGGGGTGAAGCTTTCTTT. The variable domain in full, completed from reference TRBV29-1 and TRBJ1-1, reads SAVISQKPSRDICQRGTSLTIQCQVDSQVTMMFWYRQQPGQSLTLIATANQGSEATYESGFVIDKFPISRPNLTFSTLTVSNMSPEDSSIYLCSVNPPPTGGGGEAFFGQGTRLTVV.

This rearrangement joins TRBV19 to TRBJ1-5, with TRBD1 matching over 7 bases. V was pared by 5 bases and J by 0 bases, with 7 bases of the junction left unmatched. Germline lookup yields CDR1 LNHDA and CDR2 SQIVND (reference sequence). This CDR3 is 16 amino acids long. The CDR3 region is CASSAPGQNSNQPQHF. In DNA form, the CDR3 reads TGTGCCAGTAGTGCTCCGGGACAGAATAGCAATCAGCCCCAGCATTTT.

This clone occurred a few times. The CDR3 is CASSSTSFSYNEQFF. CDR3 nucleotide sequence: TGTGCCAGCAGCTCGACTAGCTTCTCCTACAATGAGCAGTTCTTC. The chain carries TRBV7-3 and TRBJ2-1; TRBD2 matches 7 bases. The germline CDR1 and CDR2 sequences are SGHTA and FQGTGA. This CDR3 is built from 15 residues. V dropped 4 bases and J dropped 0; count of bases not matched to a gene: 3.

The CDR3 sequence is CASSLRPPGQGNEQFF. The CDR3, as DNA: TGTGCCAGCAGCCTCCGACCCCCGGGACAGGGAAATGAGCAGTTCTTC. The chain combines TRBV7-2 with TRBJ2-1; the match to TRBD1 covers 9 bases. The CDR3 length is 16 residues. Per the germline V gene, CDR1 is SGHTA and CDR2 is FQGNSA. Trimming at V came to 5 bases and at J to 7 bases, leaving 12 bases not matched to a gene.

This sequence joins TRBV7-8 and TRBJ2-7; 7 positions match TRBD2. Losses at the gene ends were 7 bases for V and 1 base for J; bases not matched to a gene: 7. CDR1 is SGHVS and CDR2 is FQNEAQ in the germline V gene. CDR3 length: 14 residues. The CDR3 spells CASNPFGGSYEQYF. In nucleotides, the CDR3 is TGTGCCAGCAACCCTTTCGGGGGGTCCTACGAGCAGTACTTC.

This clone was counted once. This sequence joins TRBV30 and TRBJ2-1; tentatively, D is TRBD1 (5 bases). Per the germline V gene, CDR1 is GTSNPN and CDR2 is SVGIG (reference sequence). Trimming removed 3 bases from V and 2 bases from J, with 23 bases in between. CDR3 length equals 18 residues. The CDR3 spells CAWRRSSAPKGAYNEQFF. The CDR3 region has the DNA TGTGCCTGGAGAAGGTCCTCCGCGCCAAAAGGGGCCTACAATGAGCAGTTCTTC.

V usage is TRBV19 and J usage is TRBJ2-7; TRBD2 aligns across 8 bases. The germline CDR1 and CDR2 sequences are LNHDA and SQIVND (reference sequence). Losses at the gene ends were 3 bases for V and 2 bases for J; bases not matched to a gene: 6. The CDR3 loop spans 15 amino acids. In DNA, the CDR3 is TGTGCCAGTAGTATGGAACTAGCGGTTACCTACGAGCAGTACTTC. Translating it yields CASSMELAVTYEQYF.